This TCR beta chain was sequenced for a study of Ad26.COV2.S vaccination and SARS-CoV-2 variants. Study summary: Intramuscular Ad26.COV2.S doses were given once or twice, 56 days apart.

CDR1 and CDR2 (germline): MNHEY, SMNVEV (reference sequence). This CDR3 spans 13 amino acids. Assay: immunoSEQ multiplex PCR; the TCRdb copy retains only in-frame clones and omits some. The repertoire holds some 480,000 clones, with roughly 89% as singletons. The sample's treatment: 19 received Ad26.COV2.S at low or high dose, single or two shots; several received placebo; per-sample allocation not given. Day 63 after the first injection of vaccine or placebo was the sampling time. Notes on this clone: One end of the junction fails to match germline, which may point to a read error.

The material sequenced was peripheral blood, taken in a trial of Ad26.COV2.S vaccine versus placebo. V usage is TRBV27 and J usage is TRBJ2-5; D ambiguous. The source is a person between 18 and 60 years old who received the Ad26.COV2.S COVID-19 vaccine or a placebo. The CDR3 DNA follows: TGTGTCAGCAGTTTATGGTTCCGGGAGACCCAGTACTTC. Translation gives CVSSLWFRETQYF.